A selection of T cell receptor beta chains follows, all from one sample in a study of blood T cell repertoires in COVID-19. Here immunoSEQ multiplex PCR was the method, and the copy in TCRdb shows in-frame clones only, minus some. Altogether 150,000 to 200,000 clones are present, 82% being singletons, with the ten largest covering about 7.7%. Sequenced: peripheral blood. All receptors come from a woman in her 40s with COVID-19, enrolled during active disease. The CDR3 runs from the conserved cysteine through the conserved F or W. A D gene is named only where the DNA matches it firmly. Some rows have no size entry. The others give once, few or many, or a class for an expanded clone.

TGTGCCAGCAGTTGGACTAGCGGGGCACCCTACAATGAGCAGTTCTTC,CASSWTSGAPYNEQFF,TRBJ2-1,-,TRBD2,TRBV27
TGTGCCAGCAGCCAAGGACAGAATCAGTACTTC,CASSQGQNQYF,TRBJ2-7,-,-,TRBV12-3/TRBV12-4
TGTGCCAGCAGAACCTTTCAGGGAAAGCATCAGCCCCAGCATTTT,CASRTFQGKHQPQHF,TRBJ1-5,-,-,TRBV25-1
TGTGCCAGCAGTGTATCCCTAGCGGGAGAGATCGGGGAGCTGTTTTTT,CASSVSLAGEIGELFF,TRBJ2-2,-,TRBD2,TRBV6-1
TGTGCCAGCAGTGTCGGCAGGGGCACAGATACGCAGTATTTT,CASSVGRGTDTQYF,TRBJ2-3,-,-,TRBV2
TGTGCCAGCAGACGCGGGGGGGTGAACACTGAAGCTTTCTTT,CASRRGGVNTEAFF,TRBJ1-1,once,-,TRBV5-8
TGTGCCAGCAGCGCGACTGGAAGCTCCTACAATAAGCAGTTCTTC,CASSATGSSYNKQFF,TRBJ2-1,-,-,TRBV9
TGTGCCAGCAGCTCCCGGCGGGATGTCCCCCACGAGCAGTACTTC,CASSSRRDVPHEQYF,TRBJ2-7,-,-,TRBV7-2
TGCGCCAGCAGCTTGGAGGGCAGGGCGATTCCAAATTCACCCCTCCACTTT,CASSLEGRAIPNSPLHF,TRBJ1-6,-,-,TRBV5-1
TGCGCCAGCAGCCATGTCCTTGGGAGTGGCACTAATGAAAAACTGTTTTTT,CASSHVLGSGTNEKLFF,TRBJ1-4,-,-,TRBV4-1
TGTGCCAGCACCATAGGGGGAACACAAGAGACCCAGTACTTC,CASTIGGTQETQYF,TRBJ2-5,-,-,TRBV7-9
TGTGCTAGCAGCTACCGGACAGGGGTTGAAGAGACCCAGTACTTC,CASSYRTGVEETQYF,TRBJ2-5,-,TRBD1,TRBV7-7
TGTGCCAGCCAGGGGGAAGATCAGCCCCAGCATTTT,CASQGEDQPQHF,TRBJ1-5,-,TRBD1,TRBV2
TGCGCCAGCAGGCAGGGATCCCCCACAGATACGCAGTATTTT,CASRQGSPTDTQYF,TRBJ2-3,few,-,TRBV10-1
TGTGCCAGCAGCAGATCGCTCCGGCAAGAGACCCAGTACTTC,CASSRSLRQETQYF,TRBJ2-5,-,-,TRBV14
TGTGCCAGCAGTTTCCAAGGCGGGCAGGCCTACGAGCAGTACTTC,CASSFQGGQAYEQYF,TRBJ2-7,-,-,TRBV28
TGTGCCAGCAGTGCCCAGTCGGGGAGCAATCAGCCCCAGCATTTT,CASSAQSGSNQPQHF,TRBJ1-5,-,-,TRBV27
TGTGCCAGCAGTAGCATCCGATCTGAAGCTTTCTTT,CASSSIRSEAFF,TRBJ1-1,once,-,TRBV27